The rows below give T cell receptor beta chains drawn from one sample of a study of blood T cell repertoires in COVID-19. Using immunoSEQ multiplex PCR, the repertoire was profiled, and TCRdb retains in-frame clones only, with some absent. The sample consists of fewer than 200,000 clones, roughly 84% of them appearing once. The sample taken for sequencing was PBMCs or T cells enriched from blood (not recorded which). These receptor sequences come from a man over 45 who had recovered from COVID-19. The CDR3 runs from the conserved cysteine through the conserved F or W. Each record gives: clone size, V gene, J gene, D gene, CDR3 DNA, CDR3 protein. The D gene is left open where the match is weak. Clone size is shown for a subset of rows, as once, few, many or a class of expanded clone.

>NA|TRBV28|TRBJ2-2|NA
TGTGCCAGCAAGCCGGGCGGGGTGGACACCGGGGAGCTGTTTTTT
CASKPGGVDTGELFF
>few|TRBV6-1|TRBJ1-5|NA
TGTGCCAGCAGTGAAATCCTAGAGGGGGTGACTCAGCCCCAGCATTTT
CASSEILEGVTQPQHF
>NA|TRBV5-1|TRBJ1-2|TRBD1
TGCGCCAGCAGCATAGGGACAGGGGGATATGGCTACACCTTC
CASSIGTGGYGYTF
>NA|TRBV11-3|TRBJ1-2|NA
TGTGCCAGCAGCTTAACGAAGGGGGACCTGGCCCCTAACTATGGCTACACCTTC
CASSLTKGDLAPNYGYTF
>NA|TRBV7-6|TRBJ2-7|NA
TGTGCCAGCAGGCCGACATCTTACTCCTACGAGCAGTACTTC
CASRPTSYSYEQYF
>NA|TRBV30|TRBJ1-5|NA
TGTGCCTGGAGTGTACAGGCCGGTCAGCCCCAGCATTTT
CAWSVQAGQPQHF
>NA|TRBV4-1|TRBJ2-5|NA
TGCGCCAGCAGCCCTACGTGGGACACAGAGGCCCCGTACTTC
CASSPTWDTEAPYF
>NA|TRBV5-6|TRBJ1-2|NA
TGTGCCAGCAGCACCGTCGGGGTTGATGGCTACACCTTC
CASSTVGVDGYTF
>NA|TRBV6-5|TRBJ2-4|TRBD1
TGTGCCAGCAGTTACGGGACAGAGCTAGCCAAAAACATTCAGTACTTC
CASSYGTELAKNIQYF
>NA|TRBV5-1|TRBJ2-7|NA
TGCGCCAGCAGCCAAGACAGCCCCTACGAGCAGTACTTC
CASSQDSPYEQYF
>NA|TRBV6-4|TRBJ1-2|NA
TGTGCCAGCAGTGACTCTGGACGGGGTAACTCCGAGTACACCTTC
CASSDSGRGNSEYTF
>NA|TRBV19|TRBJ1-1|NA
TGTGCCAGTAGTAGGAGGGGCGAAGGGAACACTGAAGCTTTCTTT
CASSRRGEGNTEAFF
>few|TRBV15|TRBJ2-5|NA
TGTGCCACCAGCAGAGATTCTCCAGGGAGGCAAGAGACCCAGTACTTC
CATSRDSPGRQETQYF
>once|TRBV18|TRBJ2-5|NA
TGTGCCAGCTCCACGACAGGACCCCAAGAGACCCAGTACTTC
CASSTTGPQETQYF
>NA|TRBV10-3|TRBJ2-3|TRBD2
TGTGCCATCAGGGAAACTAGCGGTAGCACAGATACGCAGTATTTT
CAIRETSGSTDTQYF
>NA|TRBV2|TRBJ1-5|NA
TGTGCCAGCAGTGGCGGGCTTAATAGCAATCAGCCCCAGCATTTT
CASSGGLNSNQPQHF
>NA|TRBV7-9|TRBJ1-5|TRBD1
TGTGCCAGCAGCTTAGGGACAGGGGGAACCAATCAGCCCCAGCATTTT
CASSLGTGGTNQPQHF
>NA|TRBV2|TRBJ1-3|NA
TGTGCCAGCAGTGAAGCCTCGGGGTCTGGAAACACCATATATTTT
CASSEASGSGNTIYF
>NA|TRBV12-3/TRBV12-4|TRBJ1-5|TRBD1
TGTGCCAGCAGACCGACAGGGAATCAGCCCCAGCATTTT
CASRPTGNQPQHF
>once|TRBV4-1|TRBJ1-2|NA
TGCGCCAGCAGCCATCCCACCGGGGTAGTTGGCTACACCTTC
CASSHPTGVVGYTF
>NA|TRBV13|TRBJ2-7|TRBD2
TGTGCCAGCAGCTCCCCAGCGGGGAGGAGCTCCTACGAGCAGTACTTC
CASSSPAGRSSYEQYF
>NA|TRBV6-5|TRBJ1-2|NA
TGTGCCAGCAGTTACTCGTTGGCAGGGGATTTCTATGGCTACACCTTC
CASSYSLAGDFYGYTF
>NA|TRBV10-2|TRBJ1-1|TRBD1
TGCGCCAGCAGTGAGTCAGGGTGGCAGGGGGGCACTGAAGCTTTCTTT
CASSESGWQGGTEAFF
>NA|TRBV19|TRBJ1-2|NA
TGTGCCAGTAGTATAGCGGTGGCGGGGAGGTTCTATGGCTACACCTTC
CASSIAVAGRFYGYTF
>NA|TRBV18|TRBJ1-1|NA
TGTGCCAGCTCACCTACTTCGGACAGCCTGAACACTGAAGCTTTCTTT
CASSPTSDSLNTEAFF
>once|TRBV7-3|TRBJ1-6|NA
TGTGCCAGCAGCCTTTATAGCTCCTATAATTCACCCCTCCACTTT
CASSLYSSYNSPLHF
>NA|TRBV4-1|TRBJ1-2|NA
TGCGCCAGCAGCCAAGCTTACAGGGCTAACTATGGCTACACCTTC
CASSQAYRANYGYTF
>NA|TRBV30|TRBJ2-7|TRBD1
TGTGCCTGGAGCAGGGGGCCCTACGAGCAGTACTTC
CAWSRGPYEQYF
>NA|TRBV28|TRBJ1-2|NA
TGTGCCAGCACCCCGCTACAGGGTACGAGGACGTATGGCTACACCTTC
CASTPLQGTRTYGYTF
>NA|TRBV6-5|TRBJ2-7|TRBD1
TGTGCCAGCAGAAAGGGACAGGAGAAACCCTACGAGCAGTACTTC
CASRKGQEKPYEQYF
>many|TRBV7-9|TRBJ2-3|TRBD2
TGTGCCAGCAGCTTAACTAGCGGTATCACAGATACGCAGTATTTT
CASSLTSGITDTQYF
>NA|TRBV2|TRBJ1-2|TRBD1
TGTGCCAGTACAACAGGGGGCAGGTATGGCTACACCTTC
CASTTGGRYGYTF
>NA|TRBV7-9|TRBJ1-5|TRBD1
TGTGCCAGCAGCTTAACAGGGGGCGGCCAGCCCCAGCATTTT
CASSLTGGGQPQHF
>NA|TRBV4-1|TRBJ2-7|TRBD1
TGCGCCAGCAGCCAGGCCGGGACAGGGGATAGGGAGCAGTACTTC
CASSQAGTGDREQYF
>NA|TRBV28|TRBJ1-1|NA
TGTGCCAGCATTTCAGGGGCCTTCTTGAACACTGAAGCTTTCTTT
CASISGAFLNTEAFF
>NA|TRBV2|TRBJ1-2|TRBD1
TGTGCCAGCAGTAGACAGGGGGACTATGGCTACACCTTC
CASSRQGDYGYTF
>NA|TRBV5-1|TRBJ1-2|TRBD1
TGCGCCAGCAGCTCCCCGGACAGGGCCTTTGGCTACACCTTC
CASSSPDRAFGYTF
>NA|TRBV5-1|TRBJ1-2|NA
TGCGCCAGCAGCTTGGACGCGGCAGCTAACTATGGCTACACCTTC
CASSLDAAANYGYTF
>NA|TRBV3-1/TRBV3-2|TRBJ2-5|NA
TGTGCGACCGGCCGGGCCACAGGGGAGACCCAGTACTTC
CATGRATGETQYF
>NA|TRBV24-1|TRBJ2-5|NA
TGTGCCACCAGTGATAGGAAGAACAGGGTTTTAAAGACCCAGTACTTC
CATSDRKNRVLKTQYF
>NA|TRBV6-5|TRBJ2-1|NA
TGTGCCAGCAGTACCAGTGTTAAGGAGCAGTTCTTC
CASSTSVKEQFF
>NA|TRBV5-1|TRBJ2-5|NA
TGCGCCAGCAGCTTGCAAGGTGCGGGGGCAGGAGAGACCCAGTACTTC
CASSLQGAGAGETQYF